This record covers a single T cell receptor beta chain. Measured with immunoSEQ multiplex PCR; TCRdb has only the in-frame clones, and not every one. The sample carries about 99,000 clones, nearly 90% recorded once. This CDR3 has 15 residues. Trimming stripped 3 bases from V and 3 bases from J, with 13 bases between. Germline lookup yields CDR1 LNHDA and CDR2 SQIVND (reference sequence). This sample is drawn from a study of blood T cell repertoires in COVID-19. About the research overall: Material from acute and convalescent COVID-19 was sourced from the United States, Italy and Spain.

The chain employs TRBV19 and TRBJ2-3; a possible D gene is TRBD1 (5 bases). Material: peripheral blood. The source is a man aged 45-65 years in a cohort sampled during active COVID-19. CDR3 sequence: CASSMARGLTDTQYF. The CDR3 DNA reads TGTGCCAGTAGTATGGCTAGGGGTTTGACAGATACGCAGTATTTT.